This is a list of T cell receptor beta chains from one sample in a study of shared T cell receptors in the human thymus. Generated by immunoSEQ multiplex PCR, the TCRdb table keeps only in-frame clones and is missing some. The top ten hold about 0.02% of the sample, which has roughly 410,000 clones, more than 85% seen once. The sequencing sample was made of thymocytes. All receptors derive from a human donor. The CDR3 runs from the conserved cysteine through the conserved F or W. The D gene is left open where the match is weak. Size is omitted from some rows. Given values are once, few, many or a class for expanded clones.

J,size,D,V,CDR3,DNA
TRBJ2-3,-,-,TRBV28,CASSSRCGGRADTQYF,TGTGCCAGCAGCTCCCGATGCGGGGGCCGTGCAGATACGCAGTATTTT
TRBJ2-1,-,-,TRBV28,CASSLYPHNEQFF,TGTGCCAGCAGTTTATACCCGCACAATGAGCAGTTCTTC
TRBJ1-1,-,-,TRBV5-1,CASSSCAGRNTEAFF,TGCGCCAGCAGCTCCTGTGCAGGGCGAAACACTGAAGCTTTCTTT
TRBJ2-2,once,TRBD2,TRBV7-9,CASSLAPTSGRPTTGELFF,TGTGCCAGCAGCTTAGCGCCGACTAGCGGGAGACCAACCACCGGGGAGCTGTTTTTT
TRBJ1-2,-,-,TRBV6-4,CASSEGAVKKANYGYTF,TGTGCCAGCAGTGAAGGGGCAGTCAAAAAGGCTAACTATGGCTACACCTTC
TRBJ2-7,-,-,TRBV6-6,CASSRGDEQYF,TGTGCCAGCAGCCGCGGGGACGAGCAGTACTTC
TRBJ2-1,-,-,TRBV6-5,CASSYGVSEQFF,TGTGCCAGCAGTTACGGAGTGAGTGAGCAGTTCTTC
TRBJ1-2,-,TRBD1,TRBV11-2,CASSLALRTGLGYTF,TGTGCCAGCAGCTTAGCGCTCCGGACAGGCCTAGGCTACACCTTC
TRBJ2-5,once,-,TRBV7-2,CASSLARGRAAETQYF,TGTGCCAGCAGCTTAGCGCGGGGCAGGGCGGCAGAGACCCAGTACTTC
TRBJ1-2,-,-,TRBV5-1,CASSLAGGSGYTF,TGCGCCAGCAGCTTGGCGGGGGGCTCTGGCTACACCTTC
TRBJ1-5,-,-,TRBV19,CASSIGGLGQPQHF,TGTGCCAGTAGTATTGGGGGATTAGGACAGCCCCAGCATTTT
TRBJ2-2,once,-,TRBV19,CASSIKSRGPPGLFF,TGTGCCAGTAGTATCAAGTCGCGAGGACCCCCGGGGCTGTTTTTT
TRBJ2-3,-,TRBD1,TRBV6-4,CASSLGQGTPDTQYF,TGTGCCAGCAGTCTGGGACAGGGGACGCCAGATACGCAGTATTTT
TRBJ2-3,once,TRBD2,TRBV9,CASNLGGRVTDTQYF,TGTGCCAGTAACTTAGGCGGGAGAGTCACAGATACGCAGTATTTT
TRBJ2-7,-,TRBD1,TRBV28,CATNPHRGRVLYEQYF,TGTGCCACCAATCCCCACAGGGGGCGCGTCCTTTACGAGCAGTACTTC
TRBJ1-5,-,-,TRBV11-2,CASSLEGGLNQPQHF,TGTGCCAGCAGCTTAGAGGGGGGCCTCAATCAGCCCCAGCATTTT
TRBJ2-7,few,-,TRBV18,CASSPPSPRSYEQYF,TGTGCCAGCTCACCACCCTCACCGCGGTCCTACGAGCAGTACTTC
TRBJ1-3,-,TRBD1,TRBV4-1,CASSLRDRGIESSGNTIYF,TGCGCCAGCAGCCTCCGGGACAGGGGAATTGAGAGCTCTGGAAACACCATATATTTT
TRBJ1-5,-,TRBD1,TRBV29-1,CSVALTTGPNQPQHF,TGCAGCGTTGCCTTAACGACAGGGCCGAATCAGCCCCAGCATTTT
TRBJ2-2,few,-,TRBV7-3,CASSSTANTGELFF,TGTGCCAGCAGCTCCACAGCGAACACCGGGGAGCTGTTTTTT
TRBJ2-7,-,-,TRBV2,CASTGGASPPYEQYF,TGTGCCAGCACCGGTGGGGCCTCGCCCCCCTACGAGCAGTACTTC
TRBJ2-7,-,TRBD1,TRBV10-3,CAITWTGTGLSSYEQYF,TGTGCCATCACTTGGACAGGGACGGGATTGAGCTCCTACGAGCAGTACTTC
TRBJ2-7,-,-,TRBV2,CASRNRSLNEQYF,TGTGCCAGCAGGAATAGGAGTCTCAACGAGCAGTACTTC
TRBJ1-2,-,-,TRBV19,CASSIGGFAYGYTF,TGTGCCAGTAGTATAGGAGGATTTGCCTATGGCTACACCTTC
TRBJ2-7,-,-,TRBV28,CASSFQRELPPRAYEQYF,TGTGCCAGCAGTTTCCAAAGGGAACTCCCTCCAAGGGCTTACGAGCAGTACTTC
TRBJ2-1,-,-,TRBV30,CAWIGGGVGNEQFF,TGTGCCTGGATAGGGGGAGGGGTTGGGAATGAGCAGTTCTTC
TRBJ2-7,-,-,TRBV14,CASSQDGQPRPHEQYF,TGTGCCAGCAGCCAAGACGGCCAGCCTCGTCCCCACGAGCAGTACTTC
TRBJ2-2,-,TRBD1,TRBV27,CASSLISRDRGRRGTGELFF,TGTGCCAGCAGTTTAATATCCCGGGACAGGGGGCGCCGGGGGACCGGGGAGCTGTTTTTT
TRBJ1-1,-,TRBD1,TRBV7-9,CASSLADRGRTEAFF,TGTGCCAGCAGCTTAGCGGACAGGGGGCGGACTGAAGCTTTCTTT
TRBJ2-3,-,-,TRBV4-3,CASSQDIRYGPTDTQYF,TGCGCCAGCAGCCAAGACATTAGGTATGGTCCAACAGATACGCAGTATTTT
TRBJ1-1,-,TRBD1,TRBV30,CAWSSGQNPMNTEAFF,TGTGCCTGGAGTTCGGGACAGAACCCCATGAACACTGAAGCTTTCTTT
TRBJ1-2,-,-,TRBV13,CASSLTGSNYGYTF,TGTGCCAGCAGCTTAACAGGGTCAAACTATGGCTACACCTTC
TRBJ1-2,-,-,TRBV19,CASSVKGMAGYTF,TGTGCCAGTAGTGTTAAGGGGATGGCTGGCTACACCTTC
TRBJ2-7,-,TRBD2,TRBV28,CASSPGIEGDYNYEQYF,TGTGCCAGCAGTCCCGGAATCGAAGGGGACTACAACTACGAGCAGTACTTC
TRBJ2-7,-,-,TRBV6-5,CASGVSYEQYF,TGTGCCAGCGGCGTCTCCTACGAGCAGTACTTC
TRBJ2-1,-,TRBD2,TRBV30,CAWRFRLAGGVGNEQFF,TGTGCCTGGAGGTTTCGACTAGCGGGAGGGGTGGGGAATGAGCAGTTCTTC
TRBJ1-2,-,-,TRBV4-3,CASSQVGQWYGYTF,TGCGCCAGCAGCCAAGTGGGACAATGGTATGGCTACACCTTC